This T cell receptor (beta chain) was sequenced in a study of T cell responses to AZD1222 COVID-19 vaccine. Study-level results: Regions 160-218 and 743-854 held dominance among vaccine-associated CD4 TCRs, which spanned spike. Clonal diversity may have been underestimated, and the donors were mostly white British, with more females than males. An increase in Spike-specific TCR breadth and depth was observed after two AZD1222 doses.

The V and J ends lost 1 base and 6 bases, in that order; junction bases with no gene match: 5. This CDR3 contains 16 residues. Germline assignment: CDR1 PRHDT and CDR2 FYEKMQ (reference sequence). Recipients boosted at about 4 weeks or about 12 weeks are pooled. On this clone: Its antigen is currently unknown.

Produced via immunoSEQ multiplex PCR; TCRdb's table is partial and in-frame only. The sample has 100,000 to 150,000 clones; 85% to 90% are singletons. J is TRBJ2-7 and V is TRBV13, with 14 bases identical to TRBD2. Specimen: peripheral blood, collected 28 days after the second AZD1222 dose. The sequence was collected from an adult who received the AZD1222 COVID-19 vaccine. CDR3 residues: CASSLVGTSGRSEQYF. The CDR3 coding sequence is TGTGCCAGCAGCTTAGTGGGGACTAGCGGGAGATCCGAGCAGTACTTC.